The rows below give T cell receptor beta chains drawn from one sample of a study of shared clonotypes between healthy human individuals. Assay: immunoSEQ multiplex PCR; the TCRdb copy retains only in-frame clones and omits some. The sample records roughly 2.2 million clones, 85% to 95% being singletons. The sequenced sample was naive CD4+ T cells from PBMCs. The receptors were gathered from a man younger than 30 in good health. Some clones in this sample may be carry-over from other donors' samples. Both conserved end residues are part of each CDR3. D genes are given only for firm matches. Not every row has a clone size; where given, it reads once, few, many or a size class.

TRBV5-1	16	TRBJ2-3	-	-	TGCGCCAGCAGCTTGGGAGCAGCCGGTGGAGGCGATACGCAGTATTTT	CASSLGAAGGGDTQYF
TRBV9	14	TRBJ2-2	-	-	TGTGCCAGCAGCGTAGTTGGAGGTTCCGGGGAGCTGTTTTTT	CASSVVGGSGELFF
TRBV27	13	TRBJ2-1	-	TRBD2	TGTGCCAGCAGTCTGCGGGAGGGAAATGAGCAGTTCTTC	CASSLREGNEQFF
TRBV5-1	17	TRBJ2-3	-	-	TGCGCCAGCAGCCATGCCCGAACAGACCTTAGCACAGATACGCAGTATTTT	CASSHARTDLSTDTQYF
TRBV7-9	14	TRBJ1-3	-	-	TGTGCCAGCAGACCTGACAGCTCTGGAAACACCATATATTTT	CASRPDSSGNTIYF
TRBV11-3	15	TRBJ2-7	-	-	TGTGCCAGCAGCTCCCAGGGACATCTCTCCTACGAGCAGTACTTC	CASSSQGHLSYEQYF
TRBV6-1	13	TRBJ2-7	-	-	TGTGCCAGCAGTGAATCTAGGACATTACCACAGTACTTC	CASSESRTLPQYF
TRBV5-1	13	TRBJ2-1	once	TRBD1	TGCGCCAGCAGCGAACAGGGGGGCGATGAGCAGTTCTTC	CASSEQGGDEQFF
TRBV7-9	17	TRBJ2-4	-	-	TGTGCCAGCAGCTTAAGTTGGGCGCACCTAGCCAAAAACATTCAGTACTTC	CASSLSWAHLAKNIQYF
TRBV19	14	TRBJ1-2	-	-	TGTGCCAGTAGACGAGGGGGGGGCCTCTATGGCTACACCTTC	CASRRGGGLYGYTF
TRBV7-9	14	TRBJ1-1	-	-	TGTGCCAGCAGCTTTTATTCAGAAAACACTGAAGCTTTCTTT	CASSFYSENTEAFF
TRBV6-6	15	TRBJ2-5	-	TRBD1	TGTGCCAGCAGCGCCGGGACAGCAGGGCAAGAGACCCAGTACTTC	CASSAGTAGQETQYF
TRBV28	15	TRBJ1-5	-	-	TGTGCCAGCAGTTTACCCCCTTCGAGGCTCCAGCCCCAGCATTTT	CASSLPPSRLQPQHF
TRBV4-3	17	TRBJ2-7	-	TRBD2	TGCGCCAGCAGCCAAGTGGCTAGCGGGAGCAGCTCCTACGAGCAGTACTTC	CASSQVASGSSSYEQYF
TRBV5-6	14	TRBJ1-2	-	-	TGTGCCAGCAGCTTGGGGCAGCTCAACTATGGCTACACCTTC	CASSLGQLNYGYTF
TRBV7-9	11	TRBJ2-3	-	-	TGTGCCAGCAGCTTCGCCGATACGCAGTATTTT	CASSFADTQYF
TRBV7-2	13	TRBJ2-1	once	-	TGTGCCAGCAGCTTGATTCGTGTGAATGAGCAGTTCTTC	CASSLIRVNEQFF
TRBV4-1	13	TRBJ2-5	-	-	TGCGCCAGCAGCCAAGGAATCCAAGAGACCCAGTACTTC	CASSQGIQETQYF
TRBV7-9	12	TRBJ2-2	-	-	TGTGCCAGCAGAAGGGGCACCGGGGAGCTGTTTTTT	CASRRGTGELFF
TRBV7-9	14	TRBJ1-5	-	TRBD1	TGTGCCAGCAGCTTACAGGGGGGCAATCAGCCCCAGCATTTT	CASSLQGGNQPQHF
TRBV14	16	TRBJ1-1	-	-	TGTGCCAGCAGCCAAGGTCCCCTGCGGCAGAGCACTGAAGCTTTCTTT	CASSQGPLRQSTEAFF
TRBV5-1	14	TRBJ2-3	-	TRBD1	TGCGCCAGCAGCTCCGGGACAGGGCCAGATACGCAGTATTTT	CASSSGTGPDTQYF
TRBV9	15	TRBJ2-3	once	-	TGTGCCAGCAGCGTAGTGAGCGGCAGCACAGATACGCAGTATTTT	CASSVVSGSTDTQYF
TRBV28	16	TRBJ2-3	-	TRBD1	TGTGCCAGCAGAGGACACGACAGGGAAAGCACAGATACGCAGTATTTT	CASRGHDRESTDTQYF
TRBV5-1	16	TRBJ2-1	-	-	TGCGCCAGCACCCCCGGCGGCGGGGATGAATACAATGAGCAGTTCTTC	CASTPGGGDEYNEQFF
TRBV30	12	TRBJ1-1	-	-	TGTGCCTGGAGCCGACATAACACTGAAGCTTTCTTT	CAWSRHNTEAFF
TRBV4-2	19	TRBJ2-3	-	-	TGTGCCAGCAGCCAAGTAACCGACAGTCACGCGGATAGCACAGATACGCAGTATTTT	CASSQVTDSHADSTDTQYF
TRBV6-5	13	TRBJ2-7	-	TRBD1	TGTGCCAGCAGTTACAAAACAGGGGGCGAGCAGTACTTC	CASSYKTGGEQYF
TRBV28	14	TRBJ1-2	once	-	TGTGCCAGCAGTCCCGGACCGACTAACTATGGCTACACCTTC	CASSPGPTNYGYTF
TRBV9	15	TRBJ2-7	once	-	TGTGCCAGCAGCCCCCGAGGCGAGACGGTAGGCGAGCAGTACTTC	CASSPRGETVGEQYF
TRBV7-9	14	TRBJ1-4	-	-	TGTGCCAGCAGCTCGGGCCAGTATAATGAAAAACTGTTTTTT	CASSSGQYNEKLFF
TRBV28	9	TRBJ1-2	-	-	TGTGCCAGCGGTACGGGCTACACCTTC	CASGTGYTF
TRBV18	14	TRBJ2-7	-	-	TGTGCCAGCTCACCCGGGGTCGGATCCTACGAGCAGTACTTC	CASSPGVGSYEQYF
TRBV18	14	TRBJ1-4	-	-	TGTGCCAGCTCACCGCGTGTAGCTAATGAAAAACTGTTTTTT	CASSPRVANEKLFF
TRBV30	17	TRBJ2-3	-	-	TGTGCCTGGAGCACCGGGACACCCCCCTGGGGAACAGATACGCAGTATTTT	CAWSTGTPPWGTDTQYF
TRBV11-2	15	TRBJ2-7	-	-	TGTGCCAGCAGCTTAGTCGGGGGATCCCCCTACGAGCAGTACTTC	CASSLVGGSPYEQYF
TRBV10-3	15	TRBJ1-4	-	-	TGTGCCATCAGTACCTTAAAGGGAGGTAACGAAAAACTGTTTTTT	CAISTLKGGNEKLFF
TRBV6-5	14	TRBJ2-5	-	-	TGTGCCAGCTCACAGGGACCCCTGGGATGGACCCAGTACTTC	CASSQGPLGWTQYF
TRBV27	11	TRBJ2-3	-	-	TGTGCCAGCAGTTCGTGGGATACGCAGTATTTT	CASSSWDTQYF
TRBV27	15	TRBJ2-7	-	TRBD2	TGTGCCAGCAGTTTTGAGGGGAGGGGCTCCTACGAGCAGTACTTC	CASSFEGRGSYEQYF
TRBV7-9	17	TRBJ1-1	-	-	TGTGCCAGCAGCTTAGTGTCGGGGGCTGTCATGAACACTGAAGCTTTCTTT	CASSLVSGAVMNTEAFF
TRBV18	14	TRBJ2-7	-	-	TGTGCCAGCTCATTGATGGGACCGCAATACGAGCAGTACTTC	CASSLMGPQYEQYF